This TCR beta chain was observed in a study of T cell repertoires in cytomegalovirus infection. Germline assignment: CDR1 SGHVS and CDR2 FQNEAQ. The V gene end was trimmed by 6 bases and the J gene end by 9 bases; junction bases not matched to a gene: 14. CDR3 length equals 15 residues. This clonotype has more than one count but fewer than ten. The antigen is not known. Study observations and caveats: Clonotype analysis showed dominance of the ex vivo response by HLA-C-restricted CMV-specific TCR beta clonotypes.

TCRdb used MiXCR to reprocess the reads, holding one entry per CDR3 protein. The profile shows about 310,000 distinct CDR3 sequences, 25% of them singletons. The starting material was cultured PBMCs, obtained from culture after CMV antigen stimulation. The chain links TRBV7-8 to TRBJ2-1, with 7 positions matching TRBD2. The sequence came from a human donor in good health (CMV status not recorded). Some clones in this sample may be carry-over from other donors' samples. CDR3 in amino acids: CASSSQPGLLGEQFF. Written as DNA, the CDR3 is TGTGCCAGCAGTTCTCAACCGGGACTACTCGGTGAGCAGTTCTTC.